These T cell receptor beta chains were read from a single sample in a study of OX40 agonist ivuxolimab in advanced cancers. The method was immunoSEQ multiplex PCR; TCRdb's version includes in-frame clones alone and lacks a portion of them. The sample has about 81,000 clones; 88% are singletons. This specimen was CD4+ or CD8+ T cells sorted from blood, taken in a trial of the OX40 agonist ivuxolimab. The receptor set was obtained from an adult with an advanced solid tumor such as melanoma, head and neck, liver or kidney cancer. Each CDR3 is given with its conserved first and last residue. The order of the fields is V gene, J gene, D gene, clone size, CDR3 protein, CDR3 DNA. The D gene is left open where the match is weak. Only part of the rows carry a size: once, few, many, or a class if the clone is expanded.

TRBV5-8	TRBJ1-1	.	.	CASSKRPAEAFF	TGTGCCAGCAGCAAAAGACCCGCTGAAGCTTTCTTT
TRBV16	TRBJ1-2	.	medium-sized	CASSQSARYGYTF	TGTGCCAGCAGCCAATCGGCCCGTTATGGCTACACCTTC
TRBV4-2	TRBJ1-4	.	.	CASSSGTPDEKLLFF	TGTGCCAGCAGCTCCGGGACACCTGATGAAAAGTTACTGTTTTTT
TRBV19	TRBJ2-7	TRBD1	.	CATFPPGQVTYEQYF	TGTGCCACTTTCCCCCCGGGACAGGTGACATACGAGCAGTACTTC
TRBV20-1	TRBJ1-2	.	.	CSARYLYGYTF	TGCAGTGCTAGGTACCTCTATGGCTACACCTTC
TRBV6-6	TRBJ2-3	TRBD1	.	CASRDSGTGGDTQYF	TGTGCCAGCAGAGACTCCGGGACAGGGGGAGATACGCAGTATTTT
TRBV18	TRBJ1-5	.	.	CASSPRGQSNQPQHF	TGTGCCAGCTCACCACGTGGACAGAGCAATCAGCCCCAGCATTTT
TRBV5-1	TRBJ2-1	.	.	CASSGGSSYNEQFF	TGCGCCAGCAGTGGGGGGAGCTCCTACAATGAGCAGTTCTTC
TRBV19	TRBJ1-6	.	few	CASSQDGTLLGSPLHF	TGTGCCAGTAGCCAAGACGGGACATTGCTGGGTTCACCCCTCCACTTT
TRBV7-2	TRBJ1-4	TRBD1	.	CASSARQGRNEKLFF	TGTGCCAGCAGCGCTAGACAGGGACGTAATGAAAAACTGTTTTTT
TRBV7-2	TRBJ1-2	.	.	CASSLFGDSTNYGYTF	TGTGCCAGCAGCTTATTTGGCGATAGTACTAACTATGGCTACACCTTC
TRBV5-1	TRBJ1-1	.	.	CASTPLSGGDTEAFF	TGCGCCAGCACTCCCTTGTCGGGAGGGGACACTGAAGCTTTCTTT
TRBV6-6	TRBJ2-7	.	.	CASSYSWDGAYEQYF	TGTGCCAGCAGTTACTCGTGGGACGGCGCCTACGAGCAGTACTTC
TRBV6-5	TRBJ1-3	.	few	CASSYGGAGNTIYF	TGTGCCAGCAGTTACGGTGGGGCCGGAAACACCATATATTTT
TRBV5-5	TRBJ2-7	.	.	CASSLQSYEQYF	TGTGCCAGCAGCTTGCAGTCCTACGAGCAGTACTTC
TRBV5-6	TRBJ1-1	.	.	CASSYPGRGYTEAFF	TGTGCCAGCAGCTACCCGGGGAGGGGATACACTGAAGCTTTCTTT
TRBV28	TRBJ1-2	.	.	CASRPQGSDGYTF	TGTGCCAGCAGACCCCAGGGCTCCGATGGCTACACCTTC
TRBV5-1	TRBJ2-2	.	once	CASTLGVNTGELFF	TGCGCCAGCACCTTGGGAGTTAACACCGGGGAGCTGTTTTTT
TRBV7-2	TRBJ2-3	.	.	CASRGGPSDTQYF	TGTGCCAGCAGGGGGGGGCCGTCAGATACGCAGTATTTT
TRBV5-4	TRBJ2-7	TRBD1	.	CASSSGTGAFYEQYF	TGTGCCAGCAGTTCCGGGACAGGGGCTTTTTACGAGCAGTACTTC
TRBV10-3	TRBJ1-2	.	.	CAISEGVGASLGYTF	TGTGCCATCAGTGAGGGGGTCGGGGCATCTTTAGGCTACACCTTC
TRBV6-6	TRBJ2-1	TRBD2	.	CASSTPQRGGRNEQFF	TGTGCCAGCAGTACCCCCCAGCGGGGGGGCCGCAATGAGCAGTTCTTC
TRBV5-1	TRBJ1-2	TRBD1	.	CASSGQDRGLEGYTF	TGCGCCAGCAGCGGACAGGACAGGGGGCTAGAAGGCTACACCTTC
TRBV4-2	TRBJ2-7	.	.	CASSQREGTEEQYF	TGTGCCAGCAGCCAGCGCGAGGGGACGGAAGAGCAGTACTTC
TRBV7-9	TRBJ1-1	TRBD1	.	CASSSGQGVDTEAFF	TGTGCCAGCAGCTCGGGACAGGGGGTGGACACTGAAGCTTTCTTT
TRBV5-5	TRBJ1-5	TRBD1	.	CASSYGQGWSQPQHF	TGTGCCAGCAGTTATGGACAGGGCTGGAGTCAGCCCCAGCATTTT
TRBV6-5	TRBJ2-1	.	.	CASREGGSHNEQFF	TGTGCCAGCAGAGAGGGGGGATCGCACAATGAGCAGTTCTTC
TRBV4-1	TRBJ2-3	.	.	CASRRQGVGGDTQYF	TGCGCCAGCAGACGCCAAGGAGTTGGTGGGGATACGCAGTATTTT
TRBV4-3	TRBJ1-4	TRBD1	.	CASSQGGDSQKLFF	TGCGCCAGCAGCCAAGGAGGGGACAGTCAAAAACTGTTTTTT
TRBV5-1	TRBJ2-2	TRBD1	.	CASSPDRGRRSGELFF	TGCGCCAGCAGCCCAGACAGGGGGCGCAGATCCGGGGAGCTGTTTTTT
TRBV18	TRBJ1-1	.	.	CASSPWGAEAFF	TGTGCCAGCTCACCGTGGGGGGCTGAAGCTTTCTTT
TRBV21-1	TRBJ2-3	.	.	CASSVRKGNPLLADYTDTQYF	TGTGCCAGCAGCGTCCGAAAGGGGAACCCCTTGCTAGCGGATTACACAGATACGCAGTATTTT
TRBV9	TRBJ1-1	.	.	CASSVAPAFRTVTEAFF	TGTGCCAGCAGCGTAGCCCCGGCCTTTAGGACCGTGACTGAAGCTTTCTTT
TRBV18	TRBJ2-3	.	.	CASSPSSGSGGTDTQYF	TGTGCCAGCTCACCCTCCTCGGGTAGTGGGGGCACAGATACGCAGTATTTT
TRBV6-6	TRBJ1-2	.	.	CASSYSSVRDGYTF	TGTGCCAGCAGTTACTCGAGCGTTCGTGATGGCTACACCTTC
TRBV28	TRBJ1-5	TRBD1	once	CASSRRTGFEQPQHF	TGTGCCAGCAGCCGGCGGACAGGATTCGAACAGCCCCAGCATTTT
TRBV11-2	TRBJ1-2	.	.	CASSQTDNYGYTF	TGTGCCAGCAGCCAAACAGATAACTATGGCTACACCTTC
TRBV9	TRBJ1-1	.	.	CASSGSIWRADEAFF	TGTGCCAGCAGCGGTTCGATATGGCGGGCAGATGAAGCTTTCTTT
TRBV27	TRBJ2-5	.	.	CASSHPPWETQYF	TGTGCCAGCAGTCACCCCCCGTGGGAGACCCAGTACTTC
TRBV6-6	TRBJ2-5	.	.	CASSPHQETQYF	TGTGCCAGCAGTCCACACCAAGAGACCCAGTACTTC
TRBV10-2	TRBJ2-2	.	.	CASSSSGNTGELFF	TGCGCCAGCAGCTCATCCGGGAACACCGGGGAGCTGTTTTTT
TRBV28	TRBJ1-2	TRBD1	.	CASCHGTGIYGYTF	TGTGCCAGCTGTCACGGGACAGGAATTTATGGCTACACCTTC
TRBV2	TRBJ2-1	.	.	CASSGLLYNEQFF	TGTGCCAGCAGTGGGTTGCTGTACAATGAGCAGTTCTTC
TRBV4-3	TRBJ1-6	TRBD1	.	CASSQEFGTGGDSPLHF	TGCGCCAGCAGCCAAGAGTTTGGGACAGGGGGCGATTCACCCCTCCACTTT
TRBV27	TRBJ2-7	.	.	CASSSYRSGEQYF	TGTGCCAGCAGTTCCTACAGGAGCGGCGAGCAGTACTTC
TRBV4-1	TRBJ2-3	TRBD2	few	CASSPTGTRGGDTQYF	TGCGCCAGCAGTCCGACCGGGACTAGGGGCGGAGATACGCAGTATTTT
TRBV5-4	TRBJ2-7	TRBD1	.	CASSSGTGPYEQYF	TGTGCCAGCAGTTCAGGGACAGGACCCTACGAGCAGTACTTC
TRBV5-1	TRBJ2-7	.	.	CASSFGPQPTYEQYF	TGCGCCAGCAGCTTCGGGCCGCAACCCACCTACGAGCAGTACTTC
TRBV9	TRBJ1-1	.	.	CASSVDNGGNTEAFF	TGTGCCAGCAGCGTAGACAACGGGGGGAACACTGAAGCTTTCTTT
TRBV5-1	TRBJ2-1	.	.	CASSLGIQVSSDEQFF	TGCGCCAGCAGCTTGGGAATACAAGTTTCAAGCGATGAGCAGTTCTTC
TRBV7-9	TRBJ2-7	.	.	CASSLDTGAPYEQYF	TGTGCCAGCAGCTTAGACACGGGTGCTCCCTACGAGCAGTACTTC
TRBV6-5	TRBJ1-5	.	.	CASSYTGSSNQPQHF	TGTGCCAGCAGTTATACAGGGTCTAGCAATCAGCCCCAGCATTTT
TRBV7-2	TRBJ2-7	TRBD1	.	CASSLWTGLIYEQYF	TGTGCCAGCAGCTTGTGGACAGGGTTGATCTACGAGCAGTACTTC
TRBV10-3	TRBJ1-1	TRBD1	few	CAISDRGLVAFF	TGTGCCATCAGTGACAGGGGGCTTGTAGCTTTCTTT
TRBV6-1	TRBJ2-5	TRBD1	.	CASTPGGTGQETQYF	TGTGCCAGCACCCCCGGCGGGACAGGGCAAGAGACCCAGTACTTC
TRBV11-2	TRBJ2-7	TRBD1	.	CASSWDSYYEQYF	TGTGCCAGCAGCTGGGACAGTTACTACGAGCAGTACTTC
TRBV6-1	TRBJ1-2	.	.	CASSEGAAAGYTF	TGTGCCAGCAGTGAAGGGGCAGCGGCGGGCTACACCTTC
TRBV7-6	TRBJ1-4	.	once	CASSPEWTSNEKLFF	TGTGCCAGCAGCCCCGAATGGACGAGTAATGAAAAACTGTTTTTT
TRBV5-4	TRBJ1-4	TRBD1	.	CASSSGGVQNNEKLFF	TGTGCCAGCAGCTCAGGGGGGGTGCAGAATAATGAAAAACTGTTTTTT